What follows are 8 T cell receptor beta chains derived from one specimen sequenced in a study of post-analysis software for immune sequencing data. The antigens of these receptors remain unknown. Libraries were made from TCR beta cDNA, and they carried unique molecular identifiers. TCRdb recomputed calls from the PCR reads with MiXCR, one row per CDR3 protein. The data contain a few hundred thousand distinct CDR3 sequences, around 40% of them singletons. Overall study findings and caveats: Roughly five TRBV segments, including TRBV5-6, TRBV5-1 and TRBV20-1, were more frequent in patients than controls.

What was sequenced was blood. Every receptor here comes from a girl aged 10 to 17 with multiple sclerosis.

In nucleotides, the CDR3 is TGCAGCGACGGGACAGGGGACCCCTACAATGAGCAGTTCTTC. It yields the protein CSDGTGDPYNEQFF. The rearrangement joins TRBV29-1 to TRBJ2-1; 10 bases align to TRBD1. The V and J ends lost 7 bases and 2 bases, in that order; junction bases with no gene match: 5. Germline CDR1 SQVTM, CDR2 ANQGSEA. This CDR3 is built from 14 residues.

CDR3 in amino acids: CASSLISGRSVEQYF. The CDR3 nucleotides are TGTGCCAGCAGCTTAATTAGCGGCAGGTCGGTCGAGCAGTACTTC. The V and J genes are TRBV7-9 and TRBJ2-7; D perhaps matches TRBD2 (6 bases). This CDR3 contains 15 residues. The V end lost 2 bases, the J end lost 6 bases, and 17 bases lay between the germline ends. Germline loops: CDR1 SEHNR, CDR2 FQNEAQ (reference sequence).

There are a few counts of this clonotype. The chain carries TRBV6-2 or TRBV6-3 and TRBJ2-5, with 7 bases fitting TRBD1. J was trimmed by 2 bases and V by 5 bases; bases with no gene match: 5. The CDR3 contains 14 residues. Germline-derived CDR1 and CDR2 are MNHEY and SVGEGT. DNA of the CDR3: TGTGCCAGCAGTCGGGACAGCCAGCAAGAGACCCAGTACTTC. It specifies CASSRDSQQETQYF.

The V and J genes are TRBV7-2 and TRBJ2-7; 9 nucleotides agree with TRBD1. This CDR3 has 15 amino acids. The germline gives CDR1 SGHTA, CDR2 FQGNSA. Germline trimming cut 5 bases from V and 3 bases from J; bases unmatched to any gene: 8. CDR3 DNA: TGTGCCAGCAGCCCCCAGACAGGGGGGGACTACGAGCAGTACTTC. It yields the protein CASSPQTGGDYEQYF.

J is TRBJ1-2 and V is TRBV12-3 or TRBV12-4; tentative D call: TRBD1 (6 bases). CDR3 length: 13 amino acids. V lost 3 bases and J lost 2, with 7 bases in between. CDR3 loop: CASSFTGNYGYTF. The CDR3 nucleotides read TGTGCCAGCAGTTTTACAGGGAACTATGGCTACACCTTC.

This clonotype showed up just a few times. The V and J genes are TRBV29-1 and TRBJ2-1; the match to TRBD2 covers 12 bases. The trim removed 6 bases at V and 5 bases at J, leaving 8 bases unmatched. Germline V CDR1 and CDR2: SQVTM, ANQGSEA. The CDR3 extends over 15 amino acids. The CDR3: CSVDWTSGKDNEQFF. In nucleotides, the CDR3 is TGCAGCGTGGACTGGACTAGCGGGAAAGACAATGAGCAGTTCTTC.

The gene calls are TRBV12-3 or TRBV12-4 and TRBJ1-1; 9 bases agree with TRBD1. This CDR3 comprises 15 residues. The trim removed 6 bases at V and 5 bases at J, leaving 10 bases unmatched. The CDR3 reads CASSPDRGGSTEAFF. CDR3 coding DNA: TGTGCCAGCAGCCCGGACAGGGGTGGGTCGACTGAAGCTTTCTTT.

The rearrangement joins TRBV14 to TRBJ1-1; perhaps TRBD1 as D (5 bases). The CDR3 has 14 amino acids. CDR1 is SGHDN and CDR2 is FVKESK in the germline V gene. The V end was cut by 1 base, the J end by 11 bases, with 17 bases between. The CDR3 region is CASSQGGTGSRAFF. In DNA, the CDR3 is TGTGCCAGCAGCCAAGGGGGAACAGGTTCGCGGGCTTTCTTT. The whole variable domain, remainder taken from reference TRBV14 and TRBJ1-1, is EAGVTQFPSHSVIEKGQTVTLRCDPISGHDNLYWYRRVMGKEIKFLLHFVKESKQDESGMPNNRFLAERTGGTYSTLKVQPAELEDSGVYFCASSQGGTGSRAFFGQGTRLTVV.